This is a list of T cell receptor beta chains from one sample in a study of T cells expressing NK-cell markers. From its re-call of the 5' RACE reads, TCRdb lists each CDR3 protein once, without DNA. The listing records fewer than 400,000 distinct CDR3 sequences. The specimen was blood T cells: a sorted CD56 or NKG2C T cell subset, CD4+ or CD8+ T cells, or bulk PBMC T cells (not recorded which). These TCRs come from a woman between 45 and 60 years old in good health. The CDR3 runs from the conserved cysteine through the conserved F or W.

v_gene,j_gene,CDR3aa
TRBV24-1,TRBJ2-3,CATSSAGTDTQYF
TRBV6-5,TRBJ2-1,CASGQGGNEQFF
TRBV20-1,TRBJ2-1,CSASLDGRSYNEQFF
TRBV27,TRBJ2-1,CASSLGGRSEQFF
TRBV20-1,TRBJ2-3,CSAALLENTQYF
TRBV7-9,TRBJ2-7,CASSLVLTHYEQYF
TRBV20-1,TRBJ1-2,CSARDQDRQMNYGYTF
TRBV5-5,TRBJ1-5,CASSFGAGDQPQHF
TRBV7-3,TRBJ2-6,CASSLGDLPSGANVLTF
TRBV2,TRBJ2-3,CASSFEGTTSTDTQYF
TRBV7-7,TRBJ2-2,CASGRQGTAGELFF
TRBV11-2,TRBJ2-5,CASSSLQVDVQETQYF
TRBV10-3,TRBJ2-7,CAINRSGGNEQYF
TRBV7-8,TRBJ2-5,CASSRSMGETQYF
TRBV29-1,TRBJ2-7,CSVGGQGEGYEQYF
TRBV24-1,TRBJ2-1,CATSGPRLAGAGEQFF
TRBV5-1,TRBJ2-3,CASSLVNLFGTDTQYF
TRBV12-3/TRBV12-4,TRBJ2-7,CASSLAPIHSYEQYF
TRBV9,TRBJ2-6,CASTPGWAGANVLTF
TRBV29-1,TRBJ2-1,CSAPGTSVFGEQFF
TRBV5-1,TRBJ2-7,CASSFLPSGSSYEQYF
TRBV10-3,TRBJ2-5,CAISSGLDEETQYF
TRBV29-1,TRBJ1-1,CSVRLQGEAFF
TRBV7-2,TRBJ2-1,CASSPLLVHEQFF
TRBV12-5,TRBJ2-1,CASGLVLGTPNEQFF
TRBV20-1,TRBJ2-4,CSARDSGTRKNIQYF
TRBV6-5,TRBJ2-1,CASSYTHLAGGPLNEQFF
TRBV7-9,TRBJ2-3,CAIPWREDLTDTQYF
TRBV4-1,TRBJ2-1,CASSQDPPPNNEQFF
TRBV29-1,TRBJ1-2,CSVGQGVNYGYTF
TRBV4-1,TRBJ1-4,CASRRGDSSNEKLFF
TRBV12-3/TRBV12-4,TRBJ2-1,CASGPADYRDNEQFF
TRBV9,TRBJ2-5,CASSLRQAVPETQYF
TRBV5-1,TRBJ2-5,CASSVDGQTWETQYF
TRBV30,TRBJ2-6,CAWSTGTLNVLTF
TRBV19,TRBJ2-1,CASSMSSGSNEQFF
TRBV5-1,TRBJ2-5,CASSLSGGLRGETQYF
TRBV7-2,TRBJ2-3,CASSPLAQRNTDTQYF
TRBV15,TRBJ2-7,CATSRDTGGEQYF
TRBV27,TRBJ2-7,CASSLTGTYEQYF
TRBV29-1,TRBJ2-7,CSVSERGPQYF
TRBV10-2,TRBJ2-3,CASQMAESDTQYF
TRBV20-1,TRBJ1-2,CSADRENYGYTF
TRBV10-3,TRBJ2-2,CAISTLTGELFF
TRBV5-6,TRBJ2-1,CASSFPDRGLDEQFF
TRBV3-1,TRBJ2-7,CASSLGTRYEQYF
TRBV24-1,TRBJ2-1,CATSDLQPGTLNEQFF
TRBV20-1,TRBJ1-2,CSARSAGGGKSEGYTF
TRBV19,TRBJ2-1,CASSSWEGLENEQFF
TRBV24-1,TRBJ2-1,CATSDADRSNEQFF
TRBV9,TRBJ2-1,CASSVGGSQQFF
TRBV12-3/TRBV12-4,TRBJ1-5,CASRIGTNSNQPQHF
TRBV7-2,TRBJ1-2,CASSLAERPGYTF
TRBV15,TRBJ1-2,CATSRVGPTGYTF
TRBV7-9,TRBJ2-1,CASRNIEGTYYNEQFF
TRBV9,TRBJ1-1,CASSARGGLGTEAFF
TRBV7-2,TRBJ2-1,CASGRGPAYLGNEQFF
TRBV12-3/TRBV12-4,TRBJ2-6,CASSIQTGAGANVLTF